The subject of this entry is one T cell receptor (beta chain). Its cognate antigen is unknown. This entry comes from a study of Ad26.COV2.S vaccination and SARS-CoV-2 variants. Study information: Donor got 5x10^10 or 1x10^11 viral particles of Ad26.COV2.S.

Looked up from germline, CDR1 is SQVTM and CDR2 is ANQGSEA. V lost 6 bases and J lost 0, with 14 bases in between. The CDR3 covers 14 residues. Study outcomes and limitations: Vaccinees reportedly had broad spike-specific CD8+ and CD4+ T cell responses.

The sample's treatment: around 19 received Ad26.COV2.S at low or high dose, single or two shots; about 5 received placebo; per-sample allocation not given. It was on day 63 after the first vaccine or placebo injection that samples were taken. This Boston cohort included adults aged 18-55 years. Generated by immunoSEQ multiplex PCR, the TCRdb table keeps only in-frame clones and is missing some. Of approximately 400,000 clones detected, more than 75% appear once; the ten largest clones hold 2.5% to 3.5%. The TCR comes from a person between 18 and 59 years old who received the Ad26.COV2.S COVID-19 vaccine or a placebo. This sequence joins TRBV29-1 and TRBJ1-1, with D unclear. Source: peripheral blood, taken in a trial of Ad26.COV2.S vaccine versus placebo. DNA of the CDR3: TGCAGCGTCCCCCCTTTGACCGTGAACACTGAAGCTTTCTTT. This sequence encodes CSVPPLTVNTEAFF.